Listed below are T cell receptor beta chains from one sample, sequenced in a study of blood T cell repertoires in COVID-19. Method: immunoSEQ multiplex PCR; TCRdb's copy keeps in-frame clones and lacks some. The sample consists of 250,000 to 300,000 clones, around 90% of them appearing once. What was sequenced was peripheral blood. The receptor source for this set is a woman aged 30 to 39 with acute or convalescent COVID-19. Both conserved end residues are trimmed from each CDR3. The D gene is left open where the match is weak. Clone sizes are given selectively: once, few, many, or a class where the clone is expanded.

J: TRBJ2-5
D: TRBD2
V: TRBV6-2/TRBV6-3
size: -
CDR3: ASSYGLAGSETQY

J: TRBJ2-2
D: TRBD2
V: TRBV18
size: -
CDR3: ASSPLTSGRPISNTGELF

J: TRBJ2-1
D: TRBD2
V: TRBV29-1
size: once
CDR3: SVDGGGAASGEF

J: TRBJ2-7
D: TRBD1
V: TRBV13
size: once
CDR3: ASSSSGQGHEQY

J: TRBJ2-3
D: TRBD2
V: TRBV5-1
size: -
CDR3: ASSLAILAGGSTDTQY

J: TRBJ2-7
D: -
V: TRBV29-1
size: -
CDR3: SVGGGELVYEQY

J: TRBJ1-4
D: -
V: TRBV7-2
size: -
CDR3: ASSLAPGRGWSTNEKLF

J: TRBJ2-3
D: TRBD1
V: TRBV7-8
size: -
CDR3: ASSLRTGGTDTQY

J: TRBJ2-3
D: -
V: TRBV3-1/TRBV3-2
size: once
CDR3: ASSLEDTQY

J: TRBJ1-3
D: TRBD1
V: TRBV3-1/TRBV3-2
size: -
CDR3: ASSPDRGRGNTIY

J: TRBJ1-2
D: TRBD1
V: TRBV6-5
size: -
CDR3: ASSPGGVNYGYT

J: TRBJ2-7
D: -
V: TRBV19
size: -
CDR3: ASSIEKRAYSYEQY

J: TRBJ2-7
D: -
V: TRBV10-1
size: -
CDR3: ASSVTQGMYEQY

J: TRBJ2-7
D: TRBD2
V: TRBV20-1
size: once
CDR3: SASTSGRARSYEQY

J: TRBJ2-7
D: -
V: TRBV9
size: -
CDR3: ASSVGQISHEQY

J: TRBJ1-2
D: -
V: TRBV19
size: -
CDR3: ASSIGTRYGYT

J: TRBJ2-7
D: -
V: TRBV11-1
size: -
CDR3: ASSSPPGFEQY

J: TRBJ2-5
D: TRBD2
V: TRBV11-3
size: -
CDR3: ASSPGLAGVEETQY

J: TRBJ2-1
D: TRBD1
V: TRBV6-5
size: -
CDR3: ASSLTGGGHEQF

J: TRBJ1-5
D: -
V: TRBV19
size: -
CDR3: ASGQLSNQPQH

J: TRBJ2-7
D: -
V: TRBV20-1
size: -
CDR3: SASSSGFAYEQY

J: TRBJ1-1
D: -
V: TRBV11-2
size: -
CDR3: ASSLGQGSTEAF

J: TRBJ2-6
D: TRBD1
V: TRBV5-1
size: -
CDR3: ASSSQGARGANVLT

J: TRBJ1-1
D: TRBD1
V: TRBV18
size: -
CDR3: ASSPGQMNTEAF

J: TRBJ2-1
D: -
V: TRBV9
size: once
CDR3: ASSASREQF

J: TRBJ2-3
D: -
V: TRBV9
size: -
CDR3: ASSVGGGGTDTQY

J: TRBJ2-7
D: -
V: TRBV6-1
size: few
CDR3: ASSEGGSYEQY